This TCR beta chain was observed in a study of early T cells in non-severe SARS-CoV-2 infection. This clonotype occurred many times. The V end was cut by 2 bases, the J end by 5 bases, with 4 bases between. The CDR3 is 11 residues long. Germline V gene data show CDR1 as MNHEY and CDR2 as SVGEGT. TCRdb ran MiXCR on the 5' RACE reads and lists one entry per CDR3 protein. The sample records fewer than 100,000 distinct CDR3 sequences, more than 5% being singletons. The chain combines TRBV6-2 or TRBV6-3 with TRBJ2-7; D is unresolved. The clonotype comes from an adult who was a healthcare worker with PCR-confirmed SARS-CoV-2 infection or an uninfected control (not recorded which). The material sequenced was whole blood. CDR3 sequence: CASSYKDEQYF. The CDR3 DNA sequence: TGTGCCAGCAGTTACAAGGACGAGCAGTACTTC.